These T cell receptor beta chains were read from a single sample in a study of blood T cell repertoires in COVID-19. Sequencing was performed with immunoSEQ multiplex PCR; in TCRdb, only in-frame clones are kept and a portion is missing. Counted here are roughly 81,000 clones, roughly 82% occurring once; the ten biggest clones make up more than 9%. Sequencing was performed on peripheral blood. The receptors come from a man aged 60-69 years with acute or convalescent COVID-19. Each CDR3 is given with its conserved first and last residue. The order of the fields is D gene, J gene, clone size, V gene, CDR3 protein, CDR3 DNA. The D gene is left open where the match is weak. Clone size is shown for a subset of rows, as once, few, many or a class of expanded clone.

>NA|TRBJ1-3|NA|TRBV6-5
CASSYTYSGNTIYF
TGTGCCAGCAGTTACACCTACTCTGGAAACACCATATATTTT
>TRBD1|TRBJ1-3|few|TRBV7-8
CASSSRLQGLSGNTIYF
TGTGCCAGCAGCTCAAGACTACAGGGGCTCTCTGGAAACACCATATATTTT
>NA|TRBJ1-6|NA|TRBV28
CASSLRNWAGLSPLHF
TGTGCCAGCAGTTTACGTAACTGGGCAGGACTTTCACCCCTCCACTTT
>TRBD1|TRBJ1-2|NA|TRBV6-5
CASSYSLTGDNYGYTF
TGTGCCAGCAGTTACTCCTTGACAGGGGATAACTATGGCTACACCTTC
>NA|TRBJ1-1|once|TRBV6-5
CASSPRVDAEAFF
TGTGCCAGCAGTCCCAGGGTGGACGCTGAAGCTTTCTTT
>NA|TRBJ1-4|NA|TRBV7-2
CASLERANEKLFF
TGTGCCAGCCTTGAACGAGCTAATGAAAAACTGTTTTTT
>TRBD2|TRBJ2-5|NA|TRBV3-1/TRBV3-2
CASSQFTGGARETQYF
TGTGCCAGCAGCCAGTTTACCGGGGGGGCGCGGGAGACCCAGTACTTC
>NA|TRBJ2-3|NA|TRBV5-1
CASSPSPGRDTQYF
TGCGCCAGCAGCCCGTCCCCGGGTAGAGATACGCAGTATTTT
>NA|TRBJ1-4|NA|TRBV6-5
CASSYGHQANEKLFF
TGTGCCAGCAGTTACGGACACCAAGCTAATGAAAAACTGTTTTTT
>NA|TRBJ2-6|NA|TRBV12-5
CASGLVLGGAGANVLTF
TGTGCTAGTGGTTTGGTACTAGGGGGGGCTGGGGCCAACGTCCTGACTTTC
>TRBD2|TRBJ2-3|NA|TRBV7-2
CASSLVIGLAGDSTDTQYF
TGTGCCAGCAGCTTAGTAATCGGACTAGCGGGGGACTCCACAGATACGCAGTATTTT
>NA|TRBJ2-3|once|TRBV9
CASNERGIPDTQYF
TGTGCCAGCAATGAAAGGGGGATTCCAGATACGCAGTATTTT
>TRBD2|TRBJ2-7|NA|TRBV6-1
CASSEAGGRAYEQYF
TGTGCCAGCAGTGAAGCCGGCGGGAGGGCCTACGAGCAGTACTTC
>NA|TRBJ2-7|NA|TRBV19
CASSDLLRTSTYEQYF
TGTGCCAGTAGTGACTTACTCAGGACTTCCACCTACGAGCAGTACTTC
>NA|TRBJ1-3|NA|TRBV30
CASGRVGNTIYF
TGTGCCTCAGGCAGGGTTGGAAACACCATATATTTT
>TRBD1|TRBJ1-1|NA|TRBV5-1
CASSPGTGQTEAFF
TGCGCCAGCAGCCCCGGGACAGGGCAAACTGAAGCTTTCTTT
>NA|TRBJ2-1|NA|TRBV24-1
CATSDLGGSGEQFF
TGTGCCACCAGTGATTTAGGGGGTTCGGGAGAGCAGTTCTTC
>TRBD2|TRBJ2-1|few|TRBV6-4
CASSPLAGGINEQFF
TGTGCCAGCAGCCCCCTAGCGGGAGGAATCAATGAGCAGTTCTTC
>NA|TRBJ1-2|NA|TRBV28
CASSIQDYGYTF
TGTGCCAGCAGTATCCAGGACTATGGCTACACCTTC
>NA|TRBJ2-3|NA|TRBV6-2/TRBV6-3
CASSYSRVGGDTQYF
TGTGCCAGCAGCTACTCCCGGGTCGGTGGAGATACGCAGTATTTT